This entry lists 15 T cell receptor beta chains sequenced from one sample in a study of cytomegalovirus exposure and HLA in healthy donors. Clones were read by immunoSEQ multiplex PCR, and TCRdb kept only the in-frame ones, dropping some. Of 150,000 to 250,000 clones detected, 80% to 90% appear once; the ten largest clones hold around an eighth. Sequenced material: PBMCs. These receptors all come from a woman aged 25-40 years in good health and CMV-seropositive.

A few counts support this clone. This rearrangement joins TRBV15 to TRBJ1-2, with unresolved D. Trimming removed 0 bases at V and 6 bases at J, with 11 bases between. There are 14 residues in the CDR3. The germline V gene encodes CDR1 LNHNV and CDR2 YYDKDF (reference sequence). The CDR3 DNA is TGTGCCACCAGCAGAGATTTTTACGGAGATGGCTACACCTTC. This translates into CATSRDFYGDGYTF.

This chain connects TRBV27 to TRBJ1-1; 10 bases are a match to TRBD1. The CDR3 contains 15 residues. CDR1 MNHEY and CDR2 SMNVEV come from the germline V gene (reference sequence). The V segment lost 7 bases and the J segment 5 bases; nucleotides outside the gene matches: 10. The CDR3: CASTTSTGGFTEAFF. Here the CDR3 DNA reads TGTGCCAGCACCACTTCGACAGGGGGCTTTACTGAAGCTTTCTTT.

The V call is TRBV7-9, the J call TRBJ2-7; the D gene is possibly TRBD2 (5 bases). V dropped 5 bases and J dropped 5 bases, with 22 bases sitting between them. This CDR3 spans 16 amino acids. Looked up from germline, CDR1 is SEHNR and CDR2 is FQNEAQ (reference sequence). CDR3 DNA: TGTGCCAGCAGCCTTCCTTTAGGAGGTCGAATCGACGAGCAGTACTTC. This sequence encodes CASSLPLGGRIDEQYF.

The V call is TRBV4-1, the J call TRBJ2-7, with D possibly TRBD2 on 5 matching bases. Germline V gene lookup returns CDR1 MGHRA and CDR2 YSYEKL. The CDR3 has 13 residues. V shed 0 bases and J shed 7 bases, with 10 bases lying between them. The CDR3 reads CASSQEREREQYF. As DNA, the CDR3 is TGCGCCAGCAGCCAAGAACGTGAGCGGGAGCAGTACTTC.

The CDR3 spells CASSFDSGTGGGEKLFF. The CDR3 bases are TGTGCCAGCAGCTTCGATTCTGGGACAGGGGGAGGGGAAAAACTGTTTTTT. This sequence joins TRBV7-4 and TRBJ1-4; 11 bases align to TRBD1. The length of the CDR3 is 17 residues. The V gene's germline CDR1 is SGHVT and CDR2 SQSDAQ. Unmatched junction bases numbered 11, after V lost 3 bases and J lost 8 bases.

This clone was recorded only once. The chain employs TRBV7-9 and TRBJ2-7; TRBD2 matches 9 bases. Unmatched junction bases numbered 8, after V lost 9 bases and J lost 2 bases. Germline CDR1 and CDR2: SEHNR and FQNEAQ (reference sequence). The CDR3 consists of 14 residues. CDR3 nucleotide sequence: TGTGCCAGTACGATGACTAGCGGTGCCTACGAGCAGTACTTC. Encoded protein: CASTMTSGAYEQYF.

This clone was seen once. V gene TRBV6-5 combines with J gene TRBJ2-7; D is possibly TRBD2 (7 bases). Trimming stripped 8 bases from V and 3 bases from J, with 20 bases between. There are 15 residues in the CDR3. Looked up from germline, CDR1 is MNHEY and CDR2 is SVGAGI. This CDR3 reads CASSLGGGGDYEQYF. As DNA, the CDR3 is TGTGCCAGCTCTTTAGGTGGGGGGGGCGACTACGAGCAGTACTTC.

The V gene is TRBV28, the J gene TRBJ2-3; perhaps TRBD2 as D (6 bases). Germline loops: CDR1 MDHEN, CDR2 SYDVKM. V was clipped by 3 bases and J by 0 bases, with 19 bases between them. The CDR3 consists of 18 residues. The DNA for the CDR3 is TGTGCCAGCAGTTTTAGCGCGGGACTGGGTTCCAGCACAGATACGCAGTATTTT. Protein sequence: CASSFSAGLGSSTDTQYF.

V and J are TRBV5-1 and TRBJ2-5; 7 nucleotides agree with TRBD1. This CDR3 spans 14 amino acids. The germline CDR1 and CDR2 sequences are SGHRS and YFSETQ. The V and J ends lost 2 bases and 2 bases, in that order; junction bases with no gene match: 3. CDR3 bases: TGCGCCAGCAGCTTCCTCAGGGGGCAAGAGACCCAGTACTTC. The encoded protein is CASSFLRGQETQYF.

V is TRBV6-1 and J is TRBJ1-1; 12 nucleotides align to TRBD1. From germline, CDR1 is MNHNS and CDR2 SASEGT. CDR3 length equals 16 residues. Losses at the gene ends were 4 bases for V and 1 base for J; bases not matched to a gene: 4. The CDR3 DNA is TGTGCCAGCAGTGCCACGGGACAGGGGGCGAACACTGAAGCTTTCTTT. It specifies CASSATGQGANTEAFF.

This clone was observed once. The chain employs TRBV6-1 and TRBJ1-1; TRBD1 is a possible D gene (5 bases). V lost 5 bases and J 2 bases, leaving 9 bases between the germline ends. This CDR3 spans 13 amino acids. The germline CDR1 and CDR2 sequences are MNHNS and SASEGT. The CDR3 nucleotides are TGTGCCAGCAGTCCCGGACAAAACACTGAAGCTTTCTTT. This gives the protein CASSPGQNTEAFF.

This rearrangement joins TRBV9 to TRBJ2-2; the match to TRBD2 covers 15 bases. The trim removed 3 bases at V and 5 bases at J, leaving 2 bases unmatched. Germline V lookup: CDR1 SGDLS, CDR2 YYNGEE. The CDR3 is 16 residues long. The CDR3 nucleotides read TGTGCCAGCAGCGGGACTAGCGGGAGGGGTACCGGGGAGCTGTTTTTT. Translation: CASSGTSGRGTGELFF.

The gene calls are TRBV6-5 and TRBJ2-5; 8 nucleotides agree with TRBD1. J gave up 6 bases and V 2 bases, and 11 bases lay outside the gene matches. This CDR3 is 16 amino acids long. In germline, CDR1 is MNHEY, CDR2 SVGAGI. CDR3 residues: CASSYRDRGPQKTQYF. In nucleotides, the CDR3 is TGTGCCAGCAGTTACAGAGACAGGGGCCCTCAGAAGACCCAGTACTTC.

This chain joins TRBV9 and TRBJ2-3, with TRBD2 identical over 8 bases. J gave up 5 bases and V 2 bases, and 1 base lay outside the gene matches. The CDR3 sequence is 13 residues long. Germline assignment: CDR1 SGDLS and CDR2 YYNGEE. The CDR3 nucleotides are TGTGCCAGCAGCGTCAGCGGGAGAGATACGCAGTATTTT. Translation: CASSVSGRDTQYF.

The V and J genes are TRBV5-1 and TRBJ1-4; 9 bases line up with TRBD1. This CDR3 has 14 residues. Germline V gene data show CDR1 as SGHRS and CDR2 as YFSETQ. V gave up 3 bases and J gave up 7 bases; unmatched junction bases: 4. CDR3 bases: TGCGCCAGCAGCTATGGACAGGGGACTGAAAAACTGTTTTTT. Translating it yields CASSYGQGTEKLFF.